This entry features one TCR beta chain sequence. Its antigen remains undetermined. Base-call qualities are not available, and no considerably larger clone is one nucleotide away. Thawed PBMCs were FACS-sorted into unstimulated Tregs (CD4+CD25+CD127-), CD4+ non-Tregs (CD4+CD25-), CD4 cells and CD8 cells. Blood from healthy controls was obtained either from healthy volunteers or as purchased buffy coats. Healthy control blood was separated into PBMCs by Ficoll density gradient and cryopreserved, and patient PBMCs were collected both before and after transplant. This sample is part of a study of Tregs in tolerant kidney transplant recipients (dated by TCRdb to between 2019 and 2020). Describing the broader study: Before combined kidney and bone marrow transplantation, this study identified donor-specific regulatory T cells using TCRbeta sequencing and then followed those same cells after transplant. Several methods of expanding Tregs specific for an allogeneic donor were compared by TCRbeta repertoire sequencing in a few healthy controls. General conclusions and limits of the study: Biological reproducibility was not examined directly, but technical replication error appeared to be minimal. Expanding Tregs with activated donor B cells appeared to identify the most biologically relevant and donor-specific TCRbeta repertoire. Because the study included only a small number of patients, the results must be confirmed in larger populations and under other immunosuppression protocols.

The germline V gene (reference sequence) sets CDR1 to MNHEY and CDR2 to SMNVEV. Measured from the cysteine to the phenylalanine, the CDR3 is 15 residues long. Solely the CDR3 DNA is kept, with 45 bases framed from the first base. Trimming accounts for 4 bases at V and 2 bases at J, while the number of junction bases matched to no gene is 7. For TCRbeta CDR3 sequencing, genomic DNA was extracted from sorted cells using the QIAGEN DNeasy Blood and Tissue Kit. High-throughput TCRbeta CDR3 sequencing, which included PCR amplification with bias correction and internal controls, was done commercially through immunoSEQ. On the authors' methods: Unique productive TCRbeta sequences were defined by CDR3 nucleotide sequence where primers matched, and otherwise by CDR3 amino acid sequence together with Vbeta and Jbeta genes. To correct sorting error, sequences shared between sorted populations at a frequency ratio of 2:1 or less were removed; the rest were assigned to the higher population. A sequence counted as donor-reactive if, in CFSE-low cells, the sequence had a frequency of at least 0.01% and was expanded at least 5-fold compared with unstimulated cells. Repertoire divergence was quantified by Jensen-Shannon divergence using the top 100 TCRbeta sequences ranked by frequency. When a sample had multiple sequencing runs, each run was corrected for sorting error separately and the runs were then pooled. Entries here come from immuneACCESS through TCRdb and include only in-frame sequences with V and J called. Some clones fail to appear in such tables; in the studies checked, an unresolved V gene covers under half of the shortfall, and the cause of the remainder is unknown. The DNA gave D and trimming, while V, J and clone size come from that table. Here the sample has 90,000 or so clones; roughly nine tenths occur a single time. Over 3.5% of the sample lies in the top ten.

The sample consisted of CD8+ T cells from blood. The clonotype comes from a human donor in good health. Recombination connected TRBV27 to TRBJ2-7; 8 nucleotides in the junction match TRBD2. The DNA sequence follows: TGTGCCAGCAGTTCCCTAGCGGGTAGCCCCTACGAGCAGTACTTC. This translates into CASSSLAGSPYEQYF.